These T cell receptor beta chains were read from a single sample in a study of cytomegalovirus exposure and HLA in healthy donors. Sequencing used immunoSEQ multiplex PCR; TCRdb keeps in-frame clones, though not all of them. The sample consists of 130,000 or so clones, 76% of them appearing once. Material for sequencing was PBMCs. The source is a female donor in good health and CMV-seropositive. The CDR3 runs from the conserved cysteine through the conserved F or W. Fields, in order: clone size, J gene, D gene, V gene, CDR3 length, CDR3 DNA, CDR3 protein. The D gene is left open where the match is weak. Only part of the rows carry a size: once, few, many, or a class if the clone is expanded.

size: NA
J: TRBJ1-1
D: NA
V: TRBV7-9
length: 14
DNA: TGTGCCAGCAGCTTAAGTCAGTTTGCCACTGAAGCTTTCTTT
CDR3: CASSLSQFATEAFF

size: once
J: TRBJ1-2
D: NA
V: TRBV6-1
length: 12
DNA: TGTGCCAGTGCACAGATCTCGTATGGCTACACCTTC
CDR3: CASAQISYGYTF

size: NA
J: TRBJ1-2
D: TRBD1
V: TRBV27
length: 15
DNA: TGTGCCAGCAGGGACGCGGCGGCAGGGGGATCTGGCTACACCTTC
CDR3: CASRDAAAGGSGYTF

size: once
J: TRBJ1-4
D: TRBD1
V: TRBV9
length: 15
DNA: TGTGCCAGCAGCACACAGGGGTCGGCTAATGAAAAACTGTTTTTT
CDR3: CASSTQGSANEKLFF

size: few
J: TRBJ2-5
D: TRBD1
V: TRBV5-1
length: 14
DNA: TGCGCCAGCAGGGATGGACAGGGAGACGAGACCCAGTACTTC
CDR3: CASRDGQGDETQYF

size: NA
J: TRBJ1-5
D: TRBD1
V: TRBV30
length: 13
DNA: TGTGCCTGGAGGGGGCAGGGGGTAGGGCCCCAGCATTTT
CDR3: CAWRGQGVGPQHF

size: NA
J: TRBJ2-3
D: NA
V: TRBV9
length: 13
DNA: TGTGCCAGCAGCGTAGCAGGCTCAGATACGCAGTATTTT
CDR3: CASSVAGSDTQYF

size: NA
J: TRBJ2-6
D: NA
V: TRBV30
length: 17
DNA: TGTGCCTGGAGTGTACGAAGAGGGGGATCCGGGGCCAACGTCCTGACTTTC
CDR3: CAWSVRRGGSGANVLTF

size: NA
J: TRBJ1-5
D: NA
V: TRBV2
length: 16
DNA: TGTGCCAGCAGCCTATACCTCCGGACAGAAAGTCAGCCCCAGCATTTT
CDR3: CASSLYLRTESQPQHF

size: NA
J: TRBJ1-1
D: NA
V: TRBV25-1
length: 16
DNA: TGTGCCAGCAGTGAATTAGGGGCGGGGGGGAACACTGAAGCTTTCTTT
CDR3: CASSELGAGGNTEAFF

size: NA
J: TRBJ1-4
D: NA
V: TRBV27
length: 13
DNA: TGTGCCAGCAAGCAGGGAGGTAGGGAAAAACTGTTTTTT
CDR3: CASKQGGREKLFF

size: NA
J: TRBJ2-6
D: NA
V: TRBV2
length: 14
DNA: TGTGCCAGCAGGGAGGAAACTGGGGCCAACGTCCTGACTTTC
CDR3: CASREETGANVLTF

size: once
J: TRBJ2-7
D: TRBD2
V: TRBV4-2
length: 16
DNA: TGTGCCAGCAGCCAAGGAGCTAGCGGGGAAGGCTACGAGCAGTACTTC
CDR3: CASSQGASGEGYEQYF

size: NA
J: TRBJ2-7
D: TRBD2
V: TRBV7-9
length: 13
DNA: TGTGCCAGCAGCAGTGGGACTAGCGCTCAGCAGTACTTC
CDR3: CASSSGTSAQQYF

size: NA
J: TRBJ2-3
D: NA
V: TRBV14
length: 15
DNA: TGTGCCAGCAGCCGCGACAGGTCGAGCACAGATACGCAGTATTTT
CDR3: CASSRDRSSTDTQYF

size: NA
J: TRBJ2-7
D: TRBD1
V: TRBV29-1
length: 15
DNA: TGCAGCGTCCTTACACCGGGACAGGGGGCTTACGAGCAGTACTTC
CDR3: CSVLTPGQGAYEQYF

size: NA
J: TRBJ2-7
D: NA
V: TRBV7-2
length: 13
DNA: TGTGCCAGCAGCTTAGGGACTACCTACGAGCAGTACTTC
CDR3: CASSLGTTYEQYF

size: NA
J: TRBJ2-1
D: NA
V: TRBV2
length: 16
DNA: TGTGCCAGCAGAGACAGGGACTCTCTCTCGCTCCATGAGCAGTTCTTC
CDR3: CASRDRDSLSLHEQFF

size: NA
J: TRBJ1-2
D: TRBD1
V: TRBV29-1
length: 13
DNA: TGCAGCGTATCCTTGACAGGGGGAGATGGCTACACCTTC
CDR3: CSVSLTGGDGYTF

size: NA
J: TRBJ2-7
D: TRBD1
V: TRBV4-1
length: 14
DNA: TGCGCCAGCAGCCAAGATCCGGGACAGGCCGAGCAGTACTTC
CDR3: CASSQDPGQAEQYF

size: NA
J: TRBJ2-1
D: NA
V: TRBV29-1
length: 13
DNA: TGCAGCGTTCCCGGACAGTTAATCAATGAGCAGTTCTTC
CDR3: CSVPGQLINEQFF

size: NA
J: TRBJ1-5
D: TRBD1
V: TRBV19
length: 17
DNA: TGTGCCAGTAGTCCCCGGACAGGGGAAGGGAGCAATCAGCCCCAGCATTTT
CDR3: CASSPRTGEGSNQPQHF

size: NA
J: TRBJ1-5
D: NA
V: TRBV10-3
length: 14
DNA: TGTGCCATCAGTGATCGGGACACCAATCAGCCCCAGCATTTT
CDR3: CAISDRDTNQPQHF